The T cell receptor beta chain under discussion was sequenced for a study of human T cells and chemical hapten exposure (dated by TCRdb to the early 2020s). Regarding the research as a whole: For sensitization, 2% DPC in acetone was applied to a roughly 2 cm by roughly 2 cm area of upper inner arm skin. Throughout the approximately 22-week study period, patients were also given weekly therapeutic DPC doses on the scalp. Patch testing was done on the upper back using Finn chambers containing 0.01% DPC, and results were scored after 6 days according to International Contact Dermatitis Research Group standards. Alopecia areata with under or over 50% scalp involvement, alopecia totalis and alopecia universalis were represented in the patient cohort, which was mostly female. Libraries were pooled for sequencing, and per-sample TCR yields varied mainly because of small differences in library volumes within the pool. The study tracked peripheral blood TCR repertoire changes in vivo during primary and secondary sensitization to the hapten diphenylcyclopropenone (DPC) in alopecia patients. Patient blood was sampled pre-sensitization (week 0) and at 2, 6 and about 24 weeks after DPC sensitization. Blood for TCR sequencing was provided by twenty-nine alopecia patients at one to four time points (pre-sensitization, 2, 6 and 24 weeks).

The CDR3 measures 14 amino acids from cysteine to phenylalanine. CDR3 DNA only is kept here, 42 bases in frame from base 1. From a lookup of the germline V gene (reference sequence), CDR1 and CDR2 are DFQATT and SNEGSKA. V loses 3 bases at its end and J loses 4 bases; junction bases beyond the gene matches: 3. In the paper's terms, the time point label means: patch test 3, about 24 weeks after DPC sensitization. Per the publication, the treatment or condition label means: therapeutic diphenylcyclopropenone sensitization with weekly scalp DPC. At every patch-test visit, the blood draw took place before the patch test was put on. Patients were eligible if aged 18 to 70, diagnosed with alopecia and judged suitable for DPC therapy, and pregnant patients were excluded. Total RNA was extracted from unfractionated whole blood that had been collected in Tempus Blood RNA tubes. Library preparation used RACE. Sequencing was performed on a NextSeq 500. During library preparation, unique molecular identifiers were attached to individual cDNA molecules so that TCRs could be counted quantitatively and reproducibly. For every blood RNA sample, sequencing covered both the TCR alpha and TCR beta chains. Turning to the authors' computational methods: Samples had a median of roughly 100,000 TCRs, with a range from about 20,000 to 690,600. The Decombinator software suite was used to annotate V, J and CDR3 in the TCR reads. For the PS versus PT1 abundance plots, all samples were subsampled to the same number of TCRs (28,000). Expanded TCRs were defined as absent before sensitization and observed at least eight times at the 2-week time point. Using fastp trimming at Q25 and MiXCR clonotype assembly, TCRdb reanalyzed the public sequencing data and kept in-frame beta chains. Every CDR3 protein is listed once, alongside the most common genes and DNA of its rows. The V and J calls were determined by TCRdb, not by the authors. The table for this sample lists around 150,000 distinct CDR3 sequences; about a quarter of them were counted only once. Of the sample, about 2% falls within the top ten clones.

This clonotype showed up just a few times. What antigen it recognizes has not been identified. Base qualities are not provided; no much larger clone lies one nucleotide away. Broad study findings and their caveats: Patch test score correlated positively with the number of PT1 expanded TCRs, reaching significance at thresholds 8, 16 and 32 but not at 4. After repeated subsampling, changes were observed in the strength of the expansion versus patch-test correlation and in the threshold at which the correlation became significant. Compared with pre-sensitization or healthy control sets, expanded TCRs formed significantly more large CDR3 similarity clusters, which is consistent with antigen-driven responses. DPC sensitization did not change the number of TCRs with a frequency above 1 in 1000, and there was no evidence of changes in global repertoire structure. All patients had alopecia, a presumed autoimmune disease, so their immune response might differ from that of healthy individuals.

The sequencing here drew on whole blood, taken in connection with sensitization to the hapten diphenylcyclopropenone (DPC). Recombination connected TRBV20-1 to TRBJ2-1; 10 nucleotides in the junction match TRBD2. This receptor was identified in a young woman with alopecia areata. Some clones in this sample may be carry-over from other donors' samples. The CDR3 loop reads CSASRTSGYNEQFF. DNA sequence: TGCAGTGCTAGTAGGACTAGCGGTTACAATGAGCAGTTCTTC.